The 11 T cell receptor beta chains listed next were all sequenced from one sample in a study of blood T cell repertoires in COVID-19. The protocol was immunoSEQ multiplex PCR, while the TCRdb copy is restricted to in-frame clones and leaves out a portion. Here the sample spans under 200,000 clones, just under 90% being singletons. Sequences were obtained from peripheral blood. The receptors shown here come from a man between 18 and 35 years old with active or convalescent COVID-19.

This clone was observed a few times. The CDR3 region is CASRKAATLNTEAFF. Here the CDR3 DNA reads TGTGCCAGTAGGAAGGCGGCCACCCTGAACACTGAAGCTTTCTTT. This chain links TRBV19 with TRBJ1-1; D call uncertain. V was shortened by 6 bases and J by 0 bases, with 14 bases between the two germline ends. CDR3 length: 15 residues. Germline V gene sequence: CDR1 LNHDA, CDR2 SQIVND (reference sequence).

The J gene is TRBJ2-4, the V gene TRBV4-1, with 10 bases lining up with TRBD2. Germline V gene data show CDR1 as MGHRA and CDR2 as YSYEKL. The CDR3 spans 18 residues. The trim removed 2 bases at V and 3 bases at J, leaving 10 bases unmatched. As DNA, the CDR3 is TGCGCCAGCAGCCAAACTAGCGGGGATTTAGGAGGCAAAAACATTCAGTACTTC. This encodes CASSQTSGDLGGKNIQYF.

The chain is built from TRBV29-1 and TRBJ1-2; no clear D. Germline CDR1 SQVTM, CDR2 ANQGSEA. This CDR3 comprises 11 residues. Trimming stripped 7 bases from V and 4 bases from J, with 10 bases between. DNA of the CDR3: TGCAGCGCCGAGGCCTCCTATGGCTACACCTTC. Amino acids: CSAEASYGYTF.

This chain connects TRBV20-1 to TRBJ1-6, with D possibly TRBD1 on 6 matching bases. Germline V gene lookup returns CDR1 DFQATT and CDR2 SNEGSKA (reference sequence). The CDR3 is 16 amino acids. V shed 3 bases and J shed 8 bases, with 20 bases lying between them. CDR3 coding DNA: TGCAGTGCTAGTTCCCCACTCGGGCAGGGGCATTCACCCCTCCACTTT. It specifies CSASSPLGQGHSPLHF.

The chain has TRBV3-1 (or the pseudogene TRBV3-2) and TRBJ2-2, with 7 bases fitting TRBD2. This CDR3 is built from 16 residues. Germline CDR1 and CDR2: LGHDT and YNNKEL (reference sequence). V lost 5 bases, J lost 3 bases, and 9 bases stayed unmatched. CDR3 DNA sequence: TGTGCCAGCAGCGTTTACGGGGGGTCGCACACCGGGGAGCTGTTTTTT. Amino acids: CASSVYGGSHTGELFF.

Only one count was recorded for this clone. The chain joins TRBV4-2 to TRBJ2-1; 10 bases line up with TRBD1. The CDR3 runs 16 residues. The trim removed 1 base at V and 4 bases at J, leaving 4 bases unmatched. The germline V gene has CDR1 LGHNA and CDR2 YNFKEQ. The CDR3 reads CASSQAGQGGYNEQFF. The CDR3 DNA follows: TGTGCCAGCAGCCAAGCCGGACAGGGGGGTTACAATGAGCAGTTCTTC.

The chain recombines TRBV2 with TRBJ2-7; 9 bases align to TRBD2. V trimming: 3 bases; J trimming: 3 bases; junction bases outside the gene matches: 3. The CDR3 spans 14 residues. Germline lookup yields CDR1 SNHLY and CDR2 FYNNEI. The CDR3 loop is CASSDSGSFYEQYF. The CDR3 bases are TGTGCCAGCAGTGATAGCGGGAGCTTCTACGAGCAGTACTTC.

The V and J genes are TRBV7-9 and TRBJ1-1; a weak D match, TRBD1 (5 bases). The V end lost 3 bases, the J end lost 5 bases, and 19 bases lay between the germline ends. Germline V gene lookup returns CDR1 SEHNR and CDR2 FQNEAQ (reference sequence). This CDR3 region has 16 residues. The CDR3 DNA reads TGTGCCAGCAGCTTCGAGGCAGGGCTGGTCATGACTGAAGCTTTCTTT. This translates into CASSFEAGLVMTEAFF.

The chain employs TRBV2 and TRBJ2-3; D is undetermined. The CDR3 length is 12 residues. Germline V gene lookup returns CDR1 SNHLY and CDR2 FYNNEI. V shed 6 bases and J shed 2 bases, with 6 bases lying between them. CDR3 coding DNA: TGTGCCAGCAGGGAGTACACAGATACGCAGTATTTT. Translating gives CASREYTDTQYF.

The chain couples TRBV2 to TRBJ2-1; tentatively, D is TRBD1 (6 bases). Trimming stripped 6 bases from V and 1 base from J, with 19 bases between. The CDR3 consists of 17 residues. Germline V gene lookup returns CDR1 SNHLY and CDR2 FYNNEI. The CDR3 DNA reads TGTGCCAGCAGAACCCAAGTACAGGGAATGTCCTACAATGAGCAGTTCTTC. This gives the protein CASRTQVQGMSYNEQFF.

The V and J genes are TRBV5-4 and TRBJ2-1; D is perhaps TRBD1 (5 bases). The germline V gene has CDR1 SGHNT and CDR2 YYREEE (reference sequence). V lost 0 bases, J lost 0 bases, and 16 bases lay in between. This CDR3 has 18 residues. CDR3 bases: TGTGCCAGCAGCTTGGAGACAGTCGGGCGGTTCTCCTACAATGAGCAGTTCTTC. Translating it yields CASSLETVGRFSYNEQFF.